This TCR beta chain is from a study of cytomegalovirus exposure and HLA in healthy donors. Study-wide context: Drawn from HLA-typed donors, approximately 85 million unique TCRs were held in an early data release.

Findings of the study overall: HLA allele associations emerged for roughly 17,000 TCR beta sequences in a later analysis, at 0.05 false discovery rate. Sequences of the TCR beta chain were said to predict the HLA-A and HLA-B alleles of most subjects accurately.

This CDR3 region has 15 residues. V shed 6 bases, J shed 4 bases, and the junction held 8 bases outside the gene matches. Germline V gene data show CDR1 as KGHSH and CDR2 as LQKENI. As to this clone: Its specificity is unknown.

It was with 60 Vbeta and 13 Jbeta primers that the PCR ran. The assay was immunoSEQ multiplex PCR, and TCRdb's table has in-frame clones only and misses some. There are over 200,000 clones in the sample; around 80% occur only once, and less than 3% lies in the top ten. The gene calls are TRBV18 and TRBJ1-4; 7 bases are a match to TRBD1. The sequencing input was PBMCs. The receptor comes from a woman aged 55 to 70 in good health and CMV-seropositive. The CDR3 coding sequence is TGTGCCAGCTCCCCCCGGACAGGAGTTAATGAAAAACTGTTTTTT. Residues: CASSPRTGVNEKLFF.